The 32 T cell receptor beta chains reported below all come from one sample, sequenced in a study of cytomegalovirus exposure and HLA in healthy donors. With 60 Vbeta and 13 Jbeta primers, the PCR was carried out. Clones were sequenced by immunoSEQ multiplex PCR, and TCRdb holds only the in-frame ones, with some missing. The table includes about 160,000 clones, approximately 80% detected once. The sequenced material came from PBMCs. The receptors come from a young man in good health and CMV-seronegative.

The chain employs TRBV7-2 and TRBJ2-5; tentative D call: TRBD2 (5 bases). Trimming left V 2 bases short and J 4 bases short, with 8 bases between. CDR1 SGHTA and CDR2 FQGNSA come from the germline V gene. There are 13 residues in the CDR3. CDR3 residues: CASSLRERETQYF. For the CDR3, the DNA is TGTGCCAGCAGCTTAAGGGAGAGAGAGACCCAGTACTTC.

The chain joins TRBV7-3 to TRBJ2-3, with no clear D. The CDR3 runs 15 residues. V shed 2 bases and J shed 3 bases, with 12 bases lying between them. CDR1 and CDR2 from the germline V gene are SGHTA and FQGTGA. The CDR3 spells CASSLSPLGTDTQYF. The CDR3 coding sequence is TGTGCCAGCAGCTTATCGCCCCTAGGTACAGATACGCAGTATTTT.

This clone has a single count. The chain carries TRBV6-1 and TRBJ2-3, with 8 bases that match TRBD1. Germline loops: CDR1 MNHNS, CDR2 SASEGT. The CDR3 covers 18 residues. Trimming removed 4 bases from V and 4 bases from J; junction bases left unmatched: 16. DNA for the CDR3: TGTGCCAGCAGTGTCAGTCTGGGACAGGCGAATTCAGCAGATACGCAGTATTTT. Residues: CASSVSLGQANSADTQYF.

This clone was observed a handful of times. V gene TRBV7-9 combines with J gene TRBJ2-5; TRBD2 might be the D (5 bases). V was shortened by 1 base and J by 4 bases, with 13 bases between the two germline ends. The germline V gene encodes CDR1 SEHNR and CDR2 FQNEAQ (reference sequence). The CDR3 runs to 15 residues. DNA of the CDR3: TGTGCCAGCAGCTTAGAGCGTCTTAGCGTAGAGACCCAGTACTTC. It specifies CASSLERLSVETQYF.

The chain has TRBV7-2 and TRBJ2-1; 10 nucleotides line up with TRBD2. The V segment lost 1 base and the J segment 4 bases; nucleotides outside the gene matches: 4. The CDR3 consists of 16 residues. Germline-derived CDR1 and CDR2 are SGHTA and FQGNSA. CDR3 sequence reads: CASSLVASGRYNEQFF. The CDR3 DNA reads TGTGCCAGCAGCTTAGTGGCTAGCGGGAGATACAATGAGCAGTTCTTC. The entire variable domain, with the rest obtained from reference TRBV7-2 and TRBJ2-1, is as follows: GAGVSQSPSNKVTEKGKDVELRCDPISGHTALYWYRQSLGQGLEFLIYFQGNSAPDKSGLPSDRFSAERTGGSVSTLTIQRTQQEDSAVYLCASSLVASGRYNEQFFGPGTRLTVL.

The CDR3 sequence: CASSVVTSGGYEQYF. The CDR3 nucleotides are TGTGCCAGCAGCGTGGTAACTAGCGGGGGATACGAGCAGTACTTC. The rearrangement joins TRBV27 to TRBJ2-7; 11 bases fit TRBD2. The CDR3 extends over 15 amino acids. The junction had 8 bases not matched to a gene; V was cut back by 6 bases and J by 4 bases. The germline CDR1 and CDR2 sequences are MNHEY and SMNVEV (reference sequence).

The V gene is TRBV27, the J gene TRBJ1-2; tentatively, D is TRBD1 (6 bases). V lost 2 bases, J lost 1 base, and 17 bases lay in between. CDR3 length equals 17 residues. CDR1 is MNHEY, CDR2 SMNVEV, per germline (reference sequence). CDR3 DNA: TGTGCCAGCAGTTTAATAGGCCAGGGGTCCGGTAACTATGGCTACACCTTC. Translated, it gives CASSLIGQGSGNYGYTF.

The chain employs TRBV9 and TRBJ2-2; 9 bases match TRBD1. The CDR3 totals 16 residues. The V gene's germline CDR1 is SGDLS and CDR2 YYNGEE. J was trimmed by 4 bases and V by 3 bases; bases with no gene match: 7. The CDR3 nucleotides are TGTGCCAGCAGCGGCTACAGGGGGCAAGGCACCGGGGAGCTGTTTTTT. Residues: CASSGYRGQGTGELFF.

Only a few counts were recorded for this clone. The CDR3 sequence: CASSLASGTYEQYF. The CDR3 DNA reads TGCGCCAGCAGCTTGGCATCAGGGACCTACGAGCAGTACTTC. This rearrangement joins TRBV5-1 to TRBJ2-7, with a weak D call TRBD1 (5 bases). The length of the CDR3 is 14 residues. Trimming left V 0 bases short and J 2 bases short, with 9 bases between. In germline, CDR1 is SGHRS, CDR2 YFSETQ.

This clone was detected only a few times. The chain is built from TRBV19 and TRBJ2-3; 8 bases map to TRBD1. V lost 1 base, J lost 6 bases, and 3 bases stayed unmatched. Per germline, CDR1 LNHDA and CDR2 SQIVND (reference sequence). The CDR3 is 14 residues long. DNA of the CDR3: TGTGCCAGTAGTATAGGGACAGGGAGGGATACGCAGTATTTT. This gives the protein CASSIGTGRDTQYF.

This chain links TRBV4-3 with TRBJ1-1; D may be TRBD1 (6 bases). This CDR3 comprises 15 residues. The V end lost 0 bases, the J end lost 6 bases, and 14 bases lay between the germline ends. Germline loops: CDR1 LGHNA, CDR2 YSLEER. This CDR3 reads CASSQDLRGKPEAFF. The CDR3 nucleotides read TGCGCCAGCAGCCAAGATTTAAGGGGGAAGCCTGAAGCTTTCTTT.

This rearrangement joins TRBV6-6 to TRBJ2-1, with 9 bases matching TRBD2. Germline assignment: CDR1 MNHNY and CDR2 SVGAGI (reference sequence). The CDR3 covers 12 residues. This CDR3 is CGLREGWDEQFF. In nucleotides, the CDR3 is TGTGGATTGCGGGAGGGCTGGGATGAGCAGTTCTTC.

This sequence joins TRBV5-6 and TRBJ2-5; no clear D. V lost 1 base and J 3 bases, leaving 10 bases between the germline ends. This CDR3 region has 14 residues. Germline-derived CDR1 and CDR2 are SGHDT and YYEEEE. The CDR3 loop reads CASSLLVSEETQYF. CDR3 in DNA: TGTGCCAGCAGCTTGTTGGTTTCAGAAGAGACCCAGTACTTC.

The gene calls are TRBV20-1 and TRBJ2-7; D uncertain. Trimming took off 3 bases at V and 3 bases at J, with 6 bases between the two ends. CDR3 size: 11 residues. The germline gives CDR1 DFQATT, CDR2 SNEGSKA (reference sequence). CDR3 sequence (DNA): TGCAGTGCTAGTTACTACTACGAGCAGTACTTC. As protein: CSASYYYEQYF.

The chain uses TRBV7-6 and TRBJ1-1; D may be TRBD1 (5 bases). The length of the CDR3 is 16 residues. V lost 3 bases and J lost 1, with 15 bases in between. Germline assignment: CDR1 SGHVS and CDR2 FNYEAQ. The chain's CDR3 is CASSLRSAGTNTEAFF. CDR3 bases: TGTGCCAGCAGCTTGAGGTCCGCGGGGACGAACACTGAAGCTTTCTTT.

The V call is TRBV9, the J call TRBJ2-1; the match to TRBD2 covers 8 bases. This CDR3 has 17 amino acids. Trimming removed 0 bases from V and 4 bases from J; junction bases left unmatched: 9. CDR1 and CDR2 from the germline V gene are SGDLS and YYNGEE. DNA of the CDR3: TGTGCCAGCAGCGTAGTAGGGTCGGGGGGGCTTTACAATGAGCAGTTCTTC. The encoded protein is CASSVVGSGGLYNEQFF. Full variable domain (missing parts from reference TRBV9 and TRBJ2-1): DSGVTQTPKHLITATGQRVTLRCSPRSGDLSVYWYQQSLDQGLQFLIQYYNGEERAKGNILERFSAQQFPDLHSELNLSSLELGDSALYFCASSVVGSGGLYNEQFFGPGTRLTVL.

The genes are TRBV6-5 and TRBJ2-5; perhaps TRBD2 as D (6 bases). CDR1 is MNHEY and CDR2 is SVGAGI in the germline V gene. The CDR3 runs 12 residues. The germline V and J ends were trimmed by 7 bases and 2 bases, with 8 bases remaining between them. The CDR3 DNA follows: TGTGCCAGCACCGGGGGACAAGAGACCCAGTACTTC. It codes for CASTGGQETQYF.

This clone was observed once. The chain links TRBV9 to TRBJ1-2, with 7 bases matching TRBD1. CDR3 length: 17 residues. The germline gives CDR1 SGDLS, CDR2 YYNGEE. Trimming at V came to 4 bases and at J to 3 bases, leaving 15 bases not matched to a gene. Here the CDR3 reads CASSQMDRYGPYYGYTF. CDR3 bases: TGTGCCAGCAGCCAGATGGACAGGTATGGACCGTACTATGGCTACACCTTC.

This chain joins TRBV30 and TRBJ1-2; D is possibly TRBD1 (6 bases). V was pared by 1 base and J by 5 bases, with 23 bases between. This CDR3 is 17 amino acids long. CDR1 and CDR2 (germline): GTSNPN, SVGIG (reference sequence). CDR3: CAWSARQARTIRYGYTF. CDR3 sequence (DNA): TGTGCCTGGAGTGCCAGACAGGCCCGAACTATCAGATATGGCTACACCTTC.

The V call is TRBV11-1, the J call TRBJ2-1; perhaps TRBD2 as D (7 bases). This CDR3 contains 15 residues. From germline, CDR1 is SGHAT and CDR2 FQDESV (reference sequence). The ends were cut back, 6 bases at V and 7 bases at J, with 19 bases in the middle. CDR3 residues: CASRIKGGGANEQFF. Written as DNA, the CDR3 is TGTGCCAGCAGGATAAAGGGGGGGGGTGCGAATGAGCAGTTCTTC.

In this sample, this clone turned up a few times. The chain recombines TRBV18 with TRBJ2-3; 8 nucleotides align to TRBD1. The CDR3 covers 13 residues. The germline CDR1 and CDR2 sequences are KGHSH and LQKENI. J lost 5 bases, V lost 5 bases, and 3 bases had no gene match. The CDR3 sequence: CASSSTGVDTQYF. The CDR3 nucleotides read TGTGCCAGCTCATCGACAGGGGTAGATACGCAGTATTTT.

The chain is built from TRBV7-2 and TRBJ2-1; TRBD2 matches at 8 bases. CDR1 SGHTA and CDR2 FQGNSA come from the germline V gene. After removal of 1 base from V and 7 bases from J, the junction contained 6 bases not matched to a gene. The CDR3 runs to 15 residues. The CDR3 DNA reads TGTGCCAGCAGCTTAGACGGGAGGGTCCAAAATGAGCAGTTCTTC. Protein product: CASSLDGRVQNEQFF.

CDR3 coding DNA: TGTGCCTGTTGGGAGCGGGACGACAATGAGCAGTTCTTC. Its protein is CACWERDDNEQFF. The gene calls are TRBV30 and TRBJ2-1; TRBD2 aligns across 7 bases. The CDR3 has 13 residues. J gave up 5 bases and V 6 bases, and 7 bases lay outside the gene matches. Germline V gene sequence: CDR1 GTSNPN, CDR2 SVGIG (reference sequence).

This sequence joins TRBV11-3 and TRBJ2-2, with TRBD2 matching over 13 bases. The CDR3 runs 16 residues. From germline, CDR1 is SGHNT and CDR2 YENEEA. Trimming cost V 5 bases and J 5 bases; bases outside gene matches: 5. The CDR3 region has the DNA TGTGCCAGCAGCCGTCTGACTAGCGGGGGGACCGGGGAGCTGTTTTTT. Protein: CASSRLTSGGTGELFF. The full variable domain, rest sourced from reference TRBV11-3 and TRBJ2-2, is EAGVVQSPRYKIIEKKQPVAFWCNPISGHNTLYWYLQNLGQGPELLIRYENEEAVDDSQLPKDRFSAERLKGVDSTLKIQPAELGDSAVYLCASSRLTSGGTGELFFGEGSRLTVL.

This clone came up a few times. The J gene is TRBJ1-4, the V gene TRBV5-1; 10 bases are a match to TRBD1. The germline V gene encodes CDR1 SGHRS and CDR2 YFSETQ. The CDR3 contains 16 residues. V trimming: 4 bases; J trimming: 10 bases; junction bases outside the gene matches: 13. The DNA for the CDR3 is TGCGCCAGCAGCCCGGGGACAGGGGATGAAGTTGGAAAACTGTTTTTT. It translates to CASSPGTGDEVGKLFF.

The chain links TRBV5-4 to TRBJ2-7; 9 bases line up with TRBD2. The CDR3 length is 15 residues. Germline values: CDR1 SGHNT, CDR2 YYREEE (reference sequence). After removal of 3 bases from V and 3 bases from J, the junction contained 7 bases not matched to a gene. The DNA of the CDR3 is TGTGCCAGCAGCTCAACCTCGCGGGGGGGCTACGAGCAGTACTTC. Its protein product is CASSSTSRGGYEQYF.

The rearrangement uses TRBV4-3 and TRBJ2-5; 9 bases are a match to TRBD1. CDR3 length equals 15 residues. The germline gives CDR1 LGHNA, CDR2 YSLEER. V shed 4 bases and J 5 bases; nucleotides not matched to a gene: 8. CDR3 in amino acids: CASSRRQGVGETQYF. As DNA, the CDR3 is TGCGCCAGCAGCCGCAGACAGGGGGTCGGCGAGACCCAGTACTTC.

In DNA, the CDR3 is TGTGCCAGCAGCTTAGGGGACAGCCCATTCTACGAGCAGTACTTC. Its protein is CASSLGDSPFYEQYF. The chain has TRBV7-2 and TRBJ2-7; 7 bases agree with TRBD1. The germline CDR1 and CDR2 sequences are SGHTA and FQGNSA. Trimming removed 1 base from V and 3 bases from J; junction bases left unmatched: 6. The CDR3 is 15 amino acids.

The chain has TRBV19 and TRBJ2-1; 8 bases are shared with TRBD2. Per germline, CDR1 LNHDA and CDR2 SQIVND (reference sequence). V lost 6 bases, J lost 10 bases, and 11 bases stayed unmatched. This CDR3 has 14 amino acids. DNA of the CDR3: TGTGCCAGTAGGCCAGCGGGAGCCCTGGAGGAGCAGTTCTTC. Translated, it gives CASRPAGALEEQFF.

This clone appeared a single time. The J gene is TRBJ2-1, the V gene TRBV10-2, with 11 bases lining up with TRBD2. This CDR3 has 21 residues. Germline CDR1 reads WSHSY; CDR2 reads SAAADI. The V gene end was trimmed by 2 bases and the J gene end by 2 bases; junction bases not matched to a gene: 17. The CDR3 sequence is CASSELVFRGSGRAPYNEQFF. Here the CDR3 DNA reads TGCGCCAGCAGTGAGCTTGTGTTCCGTGGTAGCGGGAGGGCCCCCTACAATGAGCAGTTCTTC.

The genes are TRBV18 and TRBJ2-2; 10 positions match TRBD1. V gave up 4 bases and J gave up 6 bases; unmatched junction bases: 5. This CDR3 is built from 15 residues. Germline lookup yields CDR1 KGHSH and CDR2 LQKENI. The CDR3 loop reads CASSLTDRGAGELFF. The CDR3 DNA reads TGTGCCAGCTCACTGACGGACAGGGGGGCCGGGGAGCTGTTTTTT. Full variable domain (missing parts from reference TRBV18 and TRBJ2-2): NAGVMQNPRHLVRRRGQEARLRCSPMKGHSHVYWYRQLPEEGLKFMVYLQKENIIDESGMPKERFSAEFPKEGPSILRIQQVVRGDSAAYFCASSLTDRGAGELFFGEGSRLTVL.

The chain links TRBV5-8 to TRBJ2-1, with a weak D call TRBD2 (5 bases). From germline, CDR1 is SGHTS and CDR2 YDEGEE. V lost 4 bases and J 1 base, leaving 6 bases between the germline ends. CDR3 length equals 13 residues. CDR3 protein: CASSPGSYNEQFF. CDR3 sequence (DNA): TGTGCCAGCAGCCCGGGGTCCTACAATGAGCAGTTCTTC. Combining the CDR3 with reference TRBV5-8 and TRBJ2-1 gives the whole variable domain EAGVTQSPTHLIKTRGQQATLRCSPISGHTSVYWYQQALGLGLQFLLWYDEGEERNRGNFPPRFSGRQFPNYSSELNVNALELEDSALYLCASSPGSYNEQFFGPGTRLTVL.